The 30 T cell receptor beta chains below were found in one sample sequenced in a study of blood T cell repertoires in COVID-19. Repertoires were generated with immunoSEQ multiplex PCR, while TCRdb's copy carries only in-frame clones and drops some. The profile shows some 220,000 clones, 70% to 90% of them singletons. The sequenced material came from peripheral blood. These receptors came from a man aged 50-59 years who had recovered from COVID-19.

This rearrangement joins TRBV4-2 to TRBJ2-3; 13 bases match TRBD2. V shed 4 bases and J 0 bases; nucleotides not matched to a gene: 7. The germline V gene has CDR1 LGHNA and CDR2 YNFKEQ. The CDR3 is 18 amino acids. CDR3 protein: CASSLTGTSGTSTDTQYF. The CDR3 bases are TGTGCCAGCAGCCTTACCGGGACTAGCGGGACTAGCACAGATACGCAGTATTTT.

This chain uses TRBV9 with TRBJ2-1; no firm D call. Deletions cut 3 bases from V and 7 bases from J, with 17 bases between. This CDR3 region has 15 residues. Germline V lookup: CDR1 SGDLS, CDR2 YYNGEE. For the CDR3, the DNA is TGTGCCAGCAGCGGGGCGATGAACAAAAAAAATGAGCAGTTCTTC. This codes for CASSGAMNKKNEQFF.

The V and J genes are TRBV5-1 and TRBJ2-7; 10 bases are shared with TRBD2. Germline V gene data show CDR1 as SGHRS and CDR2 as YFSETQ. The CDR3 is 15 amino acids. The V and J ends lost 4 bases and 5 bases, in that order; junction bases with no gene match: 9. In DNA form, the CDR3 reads TGCGCCAGCAGCCCTCTAGCGGGAGTCGGCAACGAGCAGTACTTC. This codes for CASSPLAGVGNEQYF.

The CDR3 is CATSDPSGTGGYGYTF. The DNA of the CDR3 is TGTGCCACCAGTGATCCCTCCGGGACAGGAGGCTATGGCTACACCTTC. The chain combines TRBV24-1 with TRBJ1-2, with TRBD1 matching 8 bases. There are 16 residues in the CDR3. From germline, CDR1 is KGHDR and CDR2 SFDVKD. The junction had 9 bases not matched to a gene; V was cut back by 3 bases and J by 4 bases.

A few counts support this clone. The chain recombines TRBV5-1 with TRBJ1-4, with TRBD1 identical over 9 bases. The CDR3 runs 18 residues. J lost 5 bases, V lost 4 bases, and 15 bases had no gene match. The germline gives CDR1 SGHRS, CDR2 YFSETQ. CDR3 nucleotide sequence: TGCGCCAGCAGCGGAGGTCCGGGACAGGGCAGGGCCAATGAAAAACTGTTTTTT. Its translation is CASSGGPGQGRANEKLFF. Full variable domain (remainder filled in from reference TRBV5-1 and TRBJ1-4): KAGVTQTPRYLIKTRGQQVTLSCSPISGHRSVSWYQQTPGQGLQFLFEYFSETQRNKGNFPGRFSGRQFSNSRSEMNVSTLELGDSALYLCASSGGPGQGRANEKLFFGSGTQLSVL.

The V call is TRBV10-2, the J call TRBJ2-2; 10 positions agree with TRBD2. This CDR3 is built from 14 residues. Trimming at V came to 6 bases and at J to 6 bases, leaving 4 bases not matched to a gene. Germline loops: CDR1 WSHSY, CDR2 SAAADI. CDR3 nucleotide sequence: TGCGCCAGCAGCAAACTAGCGGGACCCGGGGAGCTGTTTTTT. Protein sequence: CASSKLAGPGELFF.

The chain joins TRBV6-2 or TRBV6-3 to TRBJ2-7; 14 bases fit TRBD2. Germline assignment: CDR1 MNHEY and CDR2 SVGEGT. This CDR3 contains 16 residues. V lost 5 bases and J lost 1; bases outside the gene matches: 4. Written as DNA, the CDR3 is TGTGCCAGCAGTGCGGGGACTAGCGGGGGATCCTACGAGCAGTACTTC. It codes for CASSAGTSGGSYEQYF.

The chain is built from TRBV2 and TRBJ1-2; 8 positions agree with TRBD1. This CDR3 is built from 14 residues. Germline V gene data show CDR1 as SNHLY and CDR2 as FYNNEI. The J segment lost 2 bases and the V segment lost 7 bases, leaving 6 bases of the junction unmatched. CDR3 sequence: CASTRQGLNYGYTF. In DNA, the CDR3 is TGTGCCAGCACCAGACAGGGGCTAAACTATGGCTACACCTTC. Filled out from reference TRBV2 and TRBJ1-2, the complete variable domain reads EPEVTQTPSHQVTQMGQEVILRCVPISNHLYFYWYRQILGQKVEFLVSFYNNEISEKSEIFDDQFSVERPDGSNFTLKIRSTKLEDSAMYFCASTRQGLNYGYTFGSGTRLTVV.

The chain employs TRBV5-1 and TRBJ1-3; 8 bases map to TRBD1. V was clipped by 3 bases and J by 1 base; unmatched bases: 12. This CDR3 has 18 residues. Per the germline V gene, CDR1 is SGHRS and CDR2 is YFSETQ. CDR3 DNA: TGCGCCAGCAGCTCCGGGACAGGATGGGGATATTCTGGAAACACCATATATTTT. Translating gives CASSSGTGWGYSGNTIYF.

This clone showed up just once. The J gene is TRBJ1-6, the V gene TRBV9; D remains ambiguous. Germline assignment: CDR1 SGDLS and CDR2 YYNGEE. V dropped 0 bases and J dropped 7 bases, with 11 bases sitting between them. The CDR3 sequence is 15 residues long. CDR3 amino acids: CASSVGVERNSPLHF. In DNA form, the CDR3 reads TGTGCCAGCAGCGTAGGTGTAGAACGGAATTCACCCCTCCACTTT.

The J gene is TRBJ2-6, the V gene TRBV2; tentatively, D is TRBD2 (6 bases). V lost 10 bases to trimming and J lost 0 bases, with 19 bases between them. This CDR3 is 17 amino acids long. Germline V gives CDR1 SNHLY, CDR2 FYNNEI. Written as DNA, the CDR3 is TGTGCCACCCGGGCAGGGAGGTTCCTCTCTGGGGCCAACGTCCTGACTTTC. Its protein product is CATRAGRFLSGANVLTF.

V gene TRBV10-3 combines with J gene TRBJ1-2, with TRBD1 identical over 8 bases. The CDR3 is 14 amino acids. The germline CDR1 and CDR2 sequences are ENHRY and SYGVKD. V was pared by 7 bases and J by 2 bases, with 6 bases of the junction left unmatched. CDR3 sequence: CAINPGQVNYGYTF. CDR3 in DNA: TGTGCCATCAACCCGGGACAGGTGAACTATGGCTACACCTTC.

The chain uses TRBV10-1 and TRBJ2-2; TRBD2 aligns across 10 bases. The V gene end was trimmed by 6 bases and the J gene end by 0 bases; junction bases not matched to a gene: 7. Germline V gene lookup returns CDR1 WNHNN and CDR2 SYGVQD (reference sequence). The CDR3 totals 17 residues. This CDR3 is CASREIAGGANTGELFF. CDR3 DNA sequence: TGCGCCAGCAGGGAGATAGCGGGAGGTGCGAACACCGGGGAGCTGTTTTTT.

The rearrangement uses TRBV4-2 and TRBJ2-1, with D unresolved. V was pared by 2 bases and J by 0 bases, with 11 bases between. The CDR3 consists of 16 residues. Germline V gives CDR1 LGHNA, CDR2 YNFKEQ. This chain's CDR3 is CASSQSSVLSYNEQFF. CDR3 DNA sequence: TGTGCCAGCAGCCAATCGTCGGTCCTCTCCTACAATGAGCAGTTCTTC.

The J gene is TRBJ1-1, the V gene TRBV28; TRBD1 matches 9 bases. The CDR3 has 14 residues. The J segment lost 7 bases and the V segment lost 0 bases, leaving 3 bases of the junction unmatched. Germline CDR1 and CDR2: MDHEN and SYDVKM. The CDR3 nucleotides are TGTGCCAGCAGTTTATGGGGGACAGGGAATGAAGCTTTCTTT. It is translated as CASSLWGTGNEAFF.

The CDR3 is CASRTRAGIHQPQHF. The CDR3 DNA reads TGTGCCAGCAGGACCCGGGCAGGGATCCATCAGCCCCAGCATTTT. The genes are TRBV6-5 and TRBJ1-5; possibly TRBD1 for D (5 bases). Germline V gives CDR1 MNHEY, CDR2 SVGAGI. This CDR3 has 15 amino acids. The ends were cut back, 6 bases at V and 5 bases at J, with 17 bases in the middle.

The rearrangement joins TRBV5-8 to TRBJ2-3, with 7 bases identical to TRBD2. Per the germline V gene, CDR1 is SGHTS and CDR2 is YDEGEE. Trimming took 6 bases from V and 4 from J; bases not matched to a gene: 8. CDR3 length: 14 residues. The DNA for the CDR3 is TGTGCCAGCACTTCCGGGGGGAGGTCAGATACGCAGTATTTT. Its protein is CASTSGGRSDTQYF.

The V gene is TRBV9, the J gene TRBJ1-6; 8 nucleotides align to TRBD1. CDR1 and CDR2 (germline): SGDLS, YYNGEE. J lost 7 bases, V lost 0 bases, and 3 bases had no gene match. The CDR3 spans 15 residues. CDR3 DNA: TGTGCCAGCAGCGTAGGAGACAGGGGAAATTCACCCCTCCACTTT. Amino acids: CASSVGDRGNSPLHF.

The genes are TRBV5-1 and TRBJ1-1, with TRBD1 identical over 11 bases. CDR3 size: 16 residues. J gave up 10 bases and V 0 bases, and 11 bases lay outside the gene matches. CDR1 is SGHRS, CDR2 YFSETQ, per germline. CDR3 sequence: CASSLASDRGRRGAFF. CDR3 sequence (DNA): TGCGCCAGCAGCTTGGCCTCGGACAGGGGGCGGCGGGGAGCTTTCTTT.

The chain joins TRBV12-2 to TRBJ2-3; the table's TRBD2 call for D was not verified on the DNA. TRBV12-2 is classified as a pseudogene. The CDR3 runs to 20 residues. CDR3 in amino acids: CASRLVRDVRSGSPTDTQYF. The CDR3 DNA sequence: TGTGCAAGTCGCTTAGTACGGGACGTCCGTAGCGGGAGTCCCACAGATACGCAGTATTTT.

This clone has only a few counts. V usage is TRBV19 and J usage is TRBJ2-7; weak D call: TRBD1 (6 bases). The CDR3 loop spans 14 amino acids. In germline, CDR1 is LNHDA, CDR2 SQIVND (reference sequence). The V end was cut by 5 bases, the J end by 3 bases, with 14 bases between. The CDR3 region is CASSAGTTLYEQYF. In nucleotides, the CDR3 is TGTGCCAGTAGTGCCGGGACAACCCTCTACGAGCAGTACTTC.

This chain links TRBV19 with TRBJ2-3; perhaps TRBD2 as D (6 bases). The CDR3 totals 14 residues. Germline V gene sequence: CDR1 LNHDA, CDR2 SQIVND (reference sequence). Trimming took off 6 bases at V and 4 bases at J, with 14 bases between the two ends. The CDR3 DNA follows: TGTGCCAGTAGGCTAACGGGAGCGGCAGATACGCAGTATTTT. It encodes CASRLTGAADTQYF.

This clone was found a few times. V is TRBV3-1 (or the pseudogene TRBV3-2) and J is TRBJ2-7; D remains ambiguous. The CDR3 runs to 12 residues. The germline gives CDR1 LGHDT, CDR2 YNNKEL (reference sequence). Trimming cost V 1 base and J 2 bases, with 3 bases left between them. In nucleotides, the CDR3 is TGTGCCAGCAGCCAAGCTACCTACGAGCAGTACTTC. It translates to CASSQATYEQYF.

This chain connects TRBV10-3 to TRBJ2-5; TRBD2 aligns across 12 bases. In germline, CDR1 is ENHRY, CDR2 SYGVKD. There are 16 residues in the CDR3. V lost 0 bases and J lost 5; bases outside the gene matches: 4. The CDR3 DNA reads TGTGCCATCAGTGAGTCGCTAGCGGGAGGGGGCGAGACCCAGTACTTC. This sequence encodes CAISESLAGGGETQYF.

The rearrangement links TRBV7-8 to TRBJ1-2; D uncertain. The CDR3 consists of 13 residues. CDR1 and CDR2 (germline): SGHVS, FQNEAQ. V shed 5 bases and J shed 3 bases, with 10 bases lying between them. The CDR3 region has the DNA TGTGCCAGCAGCCCCGACACCGACTATGGCTACACCTTC. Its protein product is CASSPDTDYGYTF.

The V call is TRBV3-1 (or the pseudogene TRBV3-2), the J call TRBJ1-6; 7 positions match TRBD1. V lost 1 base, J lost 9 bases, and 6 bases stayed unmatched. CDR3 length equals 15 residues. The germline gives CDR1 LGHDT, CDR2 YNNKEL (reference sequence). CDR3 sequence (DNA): TGTGCCAGCAGCCAAGTTTCCAGGGGGTCTTCACCCCTCCACTTT. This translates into CASSQVSRGSSPLHF.

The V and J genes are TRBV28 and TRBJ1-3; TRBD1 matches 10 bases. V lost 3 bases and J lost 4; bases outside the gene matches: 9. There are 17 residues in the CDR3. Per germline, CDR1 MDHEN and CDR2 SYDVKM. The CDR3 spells CASSFQTGGKFGNTIYF. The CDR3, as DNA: TGTGCCAGCAGTTTCCAGACAGGGGGCAAATTCGGAAACACCATATATTTT.

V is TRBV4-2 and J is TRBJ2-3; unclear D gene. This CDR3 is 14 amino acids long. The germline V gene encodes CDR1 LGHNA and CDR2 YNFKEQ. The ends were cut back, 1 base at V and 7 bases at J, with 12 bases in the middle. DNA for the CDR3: TGTGCCAGCAGCCAAGTTGAGAGAAAAAATACGCAGTATTTT. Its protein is CASSQVERKNTQYF.

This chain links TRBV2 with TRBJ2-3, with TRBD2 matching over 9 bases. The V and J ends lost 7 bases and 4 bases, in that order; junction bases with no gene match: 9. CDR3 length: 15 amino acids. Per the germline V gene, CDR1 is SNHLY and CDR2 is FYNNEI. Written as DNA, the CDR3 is TGTGCCAGCAAACCCGGTACTAGCGGGTCAGATACGCAGTATTTT. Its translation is CASKPGTSGSDTQYF.

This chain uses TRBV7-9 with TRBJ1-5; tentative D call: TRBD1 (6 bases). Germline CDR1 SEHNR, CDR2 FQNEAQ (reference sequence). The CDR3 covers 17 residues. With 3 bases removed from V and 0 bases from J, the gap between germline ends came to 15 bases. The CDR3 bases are TGTGCCAGCAGCTTGCATCGGAACAGGGATAGCAATCAGCCCCAGCATTTT. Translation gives CASSLHRNRDSNQPQHF.